This T cell receptor (beta chain) was identified in a study of cytomegalovirus exposure and HLA in healthy donors. Study conclusions and caveats: About 87% or about 30% of the time was how often most TCR beta V segments were productive, according to an earlier analysis.

This CDR3 is built from 14 residues. Trimming pared 0 bases from V and 2 bases from J, leaving 8 bases between. Germline values: CDR1 MNHEY, CDR2 SMNVEV (reference sequence). The PCR used 60 Vbeta and 13 Jbeta primers. Measured with immunoSEQ multiplex PCR; TCRdb has only the in-frame clones, and not every one. The table includes 95,000 to 150,000 clones, approximately 67% detected once. Details on this clone: What it recognizes is unknown.

The material sequenced was PBMCs. The sequence came from a man younger than 35 in good health and CMV-seronegative. The chain recombines TRBV27 with TRBJ2-7; the D is unclear. CDR3 bases: TGTGCCAGCAGTTTATCGAGACTTGCCTACGAGCAGTACTTC. Protein product: CASSLSRLAYEQYF.